One and the same sample provided the 2 T cell receptor beta chains below, sequenced in a study of cytomegalovirus exposure and HLA in healthy donors. 13 Jbeta primers and 60 Vbeta primers were used for the PCR. The method was immunoSEQ multiplex PCR; TCRdb's version includes in-frame clones alone and lacks a portion of them. Here the sample spans roughly 150,000 clones, roughly 73% being singletons. The specimen was PBMCs. The source of these receptors is a man younger than 35 in good health and CMV-seropositive.

This chain joins TRBV28 and TRBJ2-2; 8 bases match TRBD1. The CDR3 consists of 18 residues. Looked up from germline, CDR1 is MDHEN and CDR2 is SYDVKM. The ends lost 6 bases at V and 6 bases at J; junction bases unmatched: 18. Written as DNA, the CDR3 is TGTGCCAGCAGCCCAGGACAGGGTTTTGTGGGTTTTGCCGGGGAGCTGTTTTTT. It translates to CASSPGQGFVGFAGELFF.

The rearrangement joins TRBV9 to TRBJ2-1; 10 bases agree with TRBD2. The V gene's germline CDR1 is SGDLS and CDR2 YYNGEE. The CDR3 consists of 17 residues. V trimming: 4 bases; J trimming: 0 bases; junction bases outside the gene matches: 7. CDR3 residues: CASSLRTSGSSYNEQFF. CDR3 coding DNA: TGTGCCAGCAGCTTACGGACTAGCGGAAGCTCCTACAATGAGCAGTTCTTC.